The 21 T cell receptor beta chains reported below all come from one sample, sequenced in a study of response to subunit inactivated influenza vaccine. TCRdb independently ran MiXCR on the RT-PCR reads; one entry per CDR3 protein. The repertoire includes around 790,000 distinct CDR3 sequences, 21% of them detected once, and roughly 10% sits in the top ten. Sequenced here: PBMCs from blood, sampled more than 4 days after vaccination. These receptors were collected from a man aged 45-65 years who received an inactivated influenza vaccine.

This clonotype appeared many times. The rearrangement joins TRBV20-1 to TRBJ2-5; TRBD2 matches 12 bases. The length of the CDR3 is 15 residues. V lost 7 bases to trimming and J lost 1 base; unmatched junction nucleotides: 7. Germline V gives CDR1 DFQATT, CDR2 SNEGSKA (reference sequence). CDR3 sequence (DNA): TGCAGTGGAAGCCCGACTAGCGGGAGCCAAGAGACCCAGTACTTC. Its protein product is CSGSPTSGSQETQYF.

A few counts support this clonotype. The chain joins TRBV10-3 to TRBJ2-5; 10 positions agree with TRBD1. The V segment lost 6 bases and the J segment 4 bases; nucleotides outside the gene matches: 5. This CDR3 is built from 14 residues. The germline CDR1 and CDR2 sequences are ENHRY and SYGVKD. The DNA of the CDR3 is TGTGCCATCAGGGGACAGGGGCGGAGAGAGACCCAGTACTTC. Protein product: CAIRGQGRRETQYF.

CDR3 region: CASSQEMWWQGEQFF. The CDR3 DNA follows: TGCGCCAGCAGCCAAGAAATGTGGTGGCAGGGGGAGCAGTTCTTC. The chain employs TRBV4-3 and TRBJ2-1; the D gene is possibly TRBD1 (6 bases). Germline loops: CDR1 LGHNA, CDR2 YSLEER. There are 15 residues in the CDR3. The V gene lost 0 bases and the J gene lost 10 bases, with 16 bases spanning the gap.

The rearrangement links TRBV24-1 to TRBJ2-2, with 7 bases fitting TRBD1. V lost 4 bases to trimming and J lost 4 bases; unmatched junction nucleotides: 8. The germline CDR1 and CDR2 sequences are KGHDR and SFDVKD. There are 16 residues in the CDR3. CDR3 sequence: CATSDELGTVTGELFF. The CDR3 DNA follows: TGTGCCACCAGTGACGAACTCGGGACAGTCACCGGGGAGCTGTTTTTT.

The chain's CDR3 is CASSQVLAGIYEQYF. In nucleotides, the CDR3 is TGCGCCAGCAGCCAAGTACTAGCGGGGATATACGAGCAGTACTTC. The chain carries TRBV4-3 and TRBJ2-7, with 10 bases that match TRBD2. The germline V gene has CDR1 LGHNA and CDR2 YSLEER. V lost 1 base and J lost 4; bases outside the gene matches: 4. The CDR3 has 15 residues.

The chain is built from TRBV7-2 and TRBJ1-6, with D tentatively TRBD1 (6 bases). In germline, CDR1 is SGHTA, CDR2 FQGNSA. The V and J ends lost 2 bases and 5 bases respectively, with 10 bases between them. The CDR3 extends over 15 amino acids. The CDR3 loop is CASSLTGRNNSPLHF. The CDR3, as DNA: TGTGCCAGCAGCTTAACAGGGCGCAATAATTCACCCCTCCACTTT.

CDR3 coding DNA: TGTGCCAGCGTCACAGGGGAAAATAGCAATCAGCCCCAGCATTTT. Translation gives CASVTGENSNQPQHF. The J gene is TRBJ1-5, the V gene TRBV6-1, with 7 bases aligning to TRBD1. V lost 8 bases to trimming and J lost 0 bases; unmatched junction nucleotides: 7. CDR1 MNHNS and CDR2 SASEGT come from the germline V gene. The CDR3 runs 15 residues.

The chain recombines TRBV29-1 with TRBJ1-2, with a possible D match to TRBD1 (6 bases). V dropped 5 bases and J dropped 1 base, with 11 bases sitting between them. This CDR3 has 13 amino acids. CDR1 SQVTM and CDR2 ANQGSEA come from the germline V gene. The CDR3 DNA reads TGCAGCGTTTCCCAGGGGTTTAACTATGGCTACACCTTC. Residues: CSVSQGFNYGYTF.

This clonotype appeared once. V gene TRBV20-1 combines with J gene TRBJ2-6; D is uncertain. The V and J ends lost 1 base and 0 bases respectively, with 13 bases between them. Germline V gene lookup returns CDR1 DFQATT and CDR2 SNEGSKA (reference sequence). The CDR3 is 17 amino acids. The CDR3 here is CSARAHPTGSGANVLTF. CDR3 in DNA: TGCAGTGCTAGAGCCCACCCGACGGGCTCTGGGGCCAACGTCCTGACTTTC.

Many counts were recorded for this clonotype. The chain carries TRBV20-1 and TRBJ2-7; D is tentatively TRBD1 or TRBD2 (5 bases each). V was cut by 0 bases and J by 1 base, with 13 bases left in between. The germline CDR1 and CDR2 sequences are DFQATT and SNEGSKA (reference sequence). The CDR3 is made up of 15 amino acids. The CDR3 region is CSARDQRGTSYEQYF. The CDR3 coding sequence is TGCAGTGCTAGAGATCAACGAGGGACGTCCTACGAGCAGTACTTC.

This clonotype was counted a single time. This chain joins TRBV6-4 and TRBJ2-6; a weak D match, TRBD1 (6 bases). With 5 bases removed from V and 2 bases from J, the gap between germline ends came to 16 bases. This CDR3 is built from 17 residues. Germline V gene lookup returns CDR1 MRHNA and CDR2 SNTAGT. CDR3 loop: CASSRNPRDTGANVLTF. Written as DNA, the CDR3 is TGTGCCAGCAGTAGAAATCCCAGGGACACTGGGGCCAACGTCCTGACTTTC.

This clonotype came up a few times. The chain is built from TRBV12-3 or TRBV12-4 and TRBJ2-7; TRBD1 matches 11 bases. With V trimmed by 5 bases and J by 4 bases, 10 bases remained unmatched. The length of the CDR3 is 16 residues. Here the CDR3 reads CASSHRGQGGKYEQYF. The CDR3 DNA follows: TGTGCCAGCAGTCACCGGGGACAGGGGGGTAAGTACGAGCAGTACTTC.

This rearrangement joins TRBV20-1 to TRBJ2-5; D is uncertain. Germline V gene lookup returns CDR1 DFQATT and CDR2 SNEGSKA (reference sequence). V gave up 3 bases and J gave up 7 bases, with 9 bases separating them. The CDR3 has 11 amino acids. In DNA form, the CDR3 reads TGCAGTGCTAGTGTCGGCCGGACCCAGTACTTC. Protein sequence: CSASVGRTQYF.

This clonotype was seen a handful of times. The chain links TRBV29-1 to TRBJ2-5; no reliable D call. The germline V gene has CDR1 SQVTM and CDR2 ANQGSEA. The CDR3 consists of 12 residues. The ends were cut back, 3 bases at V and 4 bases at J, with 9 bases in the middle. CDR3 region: CSVDVLAETQYF. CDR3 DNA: TGCAGCGTTGACGTTCTTGCAGAGACCCAGTACTTC.

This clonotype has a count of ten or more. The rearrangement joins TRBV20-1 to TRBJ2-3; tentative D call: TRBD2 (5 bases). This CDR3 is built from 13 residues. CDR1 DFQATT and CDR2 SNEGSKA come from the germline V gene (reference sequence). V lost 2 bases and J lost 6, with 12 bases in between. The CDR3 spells CSARPFRRDTQYF. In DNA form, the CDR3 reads TGCAGTGCTAGACCCTTCAGGAGGGATACGCAGTATTTT.

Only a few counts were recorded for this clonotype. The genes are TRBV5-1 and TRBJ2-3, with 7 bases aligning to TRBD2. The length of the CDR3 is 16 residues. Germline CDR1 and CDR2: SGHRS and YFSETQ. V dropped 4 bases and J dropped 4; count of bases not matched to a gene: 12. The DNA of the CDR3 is TGCGCCAGCAGCAAAAGGGCGCCGGGGGGATCAGATACGCAGTATTTT. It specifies CASSKRAPGGSDTQYF.

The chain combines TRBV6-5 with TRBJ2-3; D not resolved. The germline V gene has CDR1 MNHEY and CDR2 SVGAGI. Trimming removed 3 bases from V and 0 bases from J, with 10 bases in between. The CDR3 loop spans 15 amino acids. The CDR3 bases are TGTGCCAGCAGTTATACAGCTTCTAGCACAGATACGCAGTATTTT. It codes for CASSYTASSTDTQYF.

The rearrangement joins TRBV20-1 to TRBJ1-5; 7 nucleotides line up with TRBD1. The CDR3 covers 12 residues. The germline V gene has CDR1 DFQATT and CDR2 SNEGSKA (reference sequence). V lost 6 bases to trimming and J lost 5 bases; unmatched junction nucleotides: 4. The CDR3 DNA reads TGCAGTGCCAGACAGGGATATCAGCCCCAGCATTTT. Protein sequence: CSARQGYQPQHF.

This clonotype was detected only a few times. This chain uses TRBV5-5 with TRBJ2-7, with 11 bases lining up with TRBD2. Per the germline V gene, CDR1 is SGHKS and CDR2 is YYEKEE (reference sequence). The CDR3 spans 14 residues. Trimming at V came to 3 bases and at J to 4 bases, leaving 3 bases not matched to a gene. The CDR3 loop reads CASSSLAGVYEQYF. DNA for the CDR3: TGTGCCAGCAGCTCACTAGCGGGAGTTTACGAGCAGTACTTC.

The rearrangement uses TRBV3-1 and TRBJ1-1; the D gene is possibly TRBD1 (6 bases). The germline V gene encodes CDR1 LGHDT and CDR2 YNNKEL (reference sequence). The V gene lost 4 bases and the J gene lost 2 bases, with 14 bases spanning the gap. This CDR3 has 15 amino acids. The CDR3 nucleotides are TGTGCCAGCAGCCGGTCAGGGGATGAAAACACTGAAGCTTTCTTT. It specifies CASSRSGDENTEAFF.

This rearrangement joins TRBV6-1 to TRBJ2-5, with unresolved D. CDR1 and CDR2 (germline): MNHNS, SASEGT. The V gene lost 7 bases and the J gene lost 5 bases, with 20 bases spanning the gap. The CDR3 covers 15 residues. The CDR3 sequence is CASTLTAMAVETQYF. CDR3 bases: TGTGCCAGCACCTTAACCGCGATGGCTGTGGAGACCCAGTACTTC.